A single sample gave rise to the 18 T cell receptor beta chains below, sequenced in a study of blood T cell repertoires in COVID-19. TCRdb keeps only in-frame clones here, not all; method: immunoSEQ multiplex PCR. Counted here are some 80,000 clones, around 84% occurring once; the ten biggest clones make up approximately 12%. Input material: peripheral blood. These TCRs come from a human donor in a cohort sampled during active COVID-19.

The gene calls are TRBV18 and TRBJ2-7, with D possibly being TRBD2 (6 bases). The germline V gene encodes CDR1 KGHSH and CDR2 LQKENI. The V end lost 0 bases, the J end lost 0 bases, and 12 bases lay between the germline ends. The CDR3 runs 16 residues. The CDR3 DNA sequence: TGTGCCAGCTCACCACCTAGCGGCCTTACCTCCTACGAGCAGTACTTC. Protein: CASSPPSGLTSYEQYF.

The CDR3 here is CAWSGTRSGSTDTQYF. The CDR3 nucleotides read TGTGCCTGGAGTGGGACGCGTAGCGGGAGCACAGATACGCAGTATTTT. The rearrangement links TRBV30 to TRBJ2-3; TRBD2 agrees at 7 bases. V dropped 1 base and J dropped 0; count of bases not matched to a gene: 7. CDR3 size: 16 residues. The germline CDR1 and CDR2 sequences are GTSNPN and SVGIG (reference sequence).

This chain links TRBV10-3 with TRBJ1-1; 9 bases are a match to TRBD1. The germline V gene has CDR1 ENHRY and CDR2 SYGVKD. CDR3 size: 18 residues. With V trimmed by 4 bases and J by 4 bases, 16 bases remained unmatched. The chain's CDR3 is CAISGVPGQGWKGTEAFF. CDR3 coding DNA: TGTGCCATCAGTGGGGTCCCGGGACAGGGTTGGAAGGGCACTGAAGCTTTCTTT.

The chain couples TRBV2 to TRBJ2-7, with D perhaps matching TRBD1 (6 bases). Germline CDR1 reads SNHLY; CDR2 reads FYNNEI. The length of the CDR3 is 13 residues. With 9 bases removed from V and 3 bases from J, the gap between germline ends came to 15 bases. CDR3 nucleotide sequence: TGTGCCAGTAGGACGGACAGAGGCTACGAGCAGTACTTC. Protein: CASRTDRGYEQYF.

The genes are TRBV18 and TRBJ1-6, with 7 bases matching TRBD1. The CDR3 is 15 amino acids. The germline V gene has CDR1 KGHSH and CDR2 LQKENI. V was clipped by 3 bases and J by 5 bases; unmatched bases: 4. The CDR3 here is CASSPDRVHNSPLHF. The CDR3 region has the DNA TGTGCCAGCTCACCCGACAGGGTCCATAATTCACCCCTCCACTTT.

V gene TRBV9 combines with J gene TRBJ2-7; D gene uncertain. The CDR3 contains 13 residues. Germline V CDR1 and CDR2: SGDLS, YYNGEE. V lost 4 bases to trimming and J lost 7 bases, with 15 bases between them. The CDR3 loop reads CASSRAAGNEQYF. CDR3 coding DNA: TGTGCCAGCAGCCGAGCCGCAGGCAATGAGCAGTACTTC.

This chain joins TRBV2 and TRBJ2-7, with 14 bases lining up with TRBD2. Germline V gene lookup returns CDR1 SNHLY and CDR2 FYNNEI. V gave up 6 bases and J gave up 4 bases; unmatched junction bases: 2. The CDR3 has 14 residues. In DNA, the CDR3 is TGTGCCAGCAGCAGGACTAGCGGGGGGTACGAGCAGTACTTC. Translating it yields CASSRTSGGYEQYF.

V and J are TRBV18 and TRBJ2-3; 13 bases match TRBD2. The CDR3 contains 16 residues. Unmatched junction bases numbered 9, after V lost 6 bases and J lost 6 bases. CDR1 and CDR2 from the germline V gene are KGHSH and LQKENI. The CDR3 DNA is TGTGCCAGCTCCGCCGGACTAGCGGGAGTATCGGATACGCAGTATTTT. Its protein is CASSAGLAGVSDTQYF.

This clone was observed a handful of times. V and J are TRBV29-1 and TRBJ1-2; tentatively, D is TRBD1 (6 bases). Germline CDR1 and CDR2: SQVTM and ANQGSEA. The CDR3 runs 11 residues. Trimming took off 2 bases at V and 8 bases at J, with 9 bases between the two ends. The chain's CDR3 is CSVEKGVGYTF. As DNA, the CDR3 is TGCAGCGTTGAAAAGGGGGTAGGCTACACCTTC. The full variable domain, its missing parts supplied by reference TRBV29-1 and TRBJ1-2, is SAVISQKPSRDICQRGTSLTIQCQVDSQVTMMFWYRQQPGQSLTLIATANQGSEATYESGFVIDKFPISRPNLTFSTLTVSNMSPEDSSIYLCSVEKGVGYTFGSGTRLTVV.

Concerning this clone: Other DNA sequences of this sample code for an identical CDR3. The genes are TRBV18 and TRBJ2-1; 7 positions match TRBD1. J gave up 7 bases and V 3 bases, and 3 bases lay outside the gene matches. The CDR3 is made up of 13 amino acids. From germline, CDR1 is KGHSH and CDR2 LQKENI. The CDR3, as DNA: TGTGCCAGCTCACCTGGACAGGATAATGAGCAGTTCTTC. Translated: CASSPGQDNEQFF.

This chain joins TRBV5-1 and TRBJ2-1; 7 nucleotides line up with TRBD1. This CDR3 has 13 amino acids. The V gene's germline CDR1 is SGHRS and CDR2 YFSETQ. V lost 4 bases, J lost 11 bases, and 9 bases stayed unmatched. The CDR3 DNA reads TGCGCCAGCAGCGTCGACGAGACAGGGAAGCAGTTCTTC. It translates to CASSVDETGKQFF.

The CDR3 reads CASSSRGTGLNNEQFF. The DNA of the CDR3 is TGCGCCAGCAGCTCACGGGGGACAGGCCTGAATAATGAGCAGTTCTTC. The gene calls are TRBV5-1 and TRBJ2-1; TRBD1 matches at 8 bases. Per the germline V gene, CDR1 is SGHRS and CDR2 is YFSETQ. V shed 3 bases, J shed 7 bases, and the junction held 12 bases outside the gene matches. The CDR3 has 16 residues. Based on the CDR3 plus reference TRBV5-1 and TRBJ2-1, the full variable domain is KAGVTQTPRYLIKTRGQQVTLSCSPISGHRSVSWYQQTPGQGLQFLFEYFSETQRNKGNFPGRFSGRQFSNSRSEMNVSTLELGDSALYLCASSSRGTGLNNEQFFGPGTRLTVL.

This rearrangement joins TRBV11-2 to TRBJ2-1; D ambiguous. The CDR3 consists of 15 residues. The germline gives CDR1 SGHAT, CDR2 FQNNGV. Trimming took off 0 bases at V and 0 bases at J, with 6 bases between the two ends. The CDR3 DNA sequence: TGTGCCAGCAGCTTAGACCGGAGCTCCTACAATGAGCAGTTCTTC. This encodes CASSLDRSSYNEQFF.

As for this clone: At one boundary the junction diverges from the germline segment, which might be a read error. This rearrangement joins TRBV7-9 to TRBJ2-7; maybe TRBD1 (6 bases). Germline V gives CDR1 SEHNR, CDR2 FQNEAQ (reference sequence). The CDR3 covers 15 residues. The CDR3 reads CASSSKGPQGPDGNF. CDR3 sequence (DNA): TGTGCCAGCAGCTCCAAAGGCCCACAGGGCCCCGACGGGAACTTC.

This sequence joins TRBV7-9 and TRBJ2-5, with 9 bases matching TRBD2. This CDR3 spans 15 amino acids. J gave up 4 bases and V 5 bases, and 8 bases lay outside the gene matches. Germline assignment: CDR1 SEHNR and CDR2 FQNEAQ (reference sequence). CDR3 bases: TGTGCCAGCAGCCACACGACTAGCGGAATAGAGACCCAGTACTTC. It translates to CASSHTTSGIETQYF. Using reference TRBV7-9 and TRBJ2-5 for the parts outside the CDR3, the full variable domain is DTGVSQNPRHKITKRGQNVTFRCDPISEHNRLYWYRQTLGQGPEFLTYFQNEAQLEKSRLLSDRFSAERPKGSFSTLEIQRTEQGDSAMYLCASSHTTSGIETQYFGPGTRLLVL.

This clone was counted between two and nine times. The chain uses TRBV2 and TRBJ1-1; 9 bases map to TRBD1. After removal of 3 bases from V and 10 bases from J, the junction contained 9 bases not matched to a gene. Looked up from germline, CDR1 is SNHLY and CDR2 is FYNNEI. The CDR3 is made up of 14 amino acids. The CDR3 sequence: CASSETGGRRGAFF. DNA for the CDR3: TGTGCCAGCAGTGAGACAGGGGGTCGTAGGGGAGCTTTCTTT.

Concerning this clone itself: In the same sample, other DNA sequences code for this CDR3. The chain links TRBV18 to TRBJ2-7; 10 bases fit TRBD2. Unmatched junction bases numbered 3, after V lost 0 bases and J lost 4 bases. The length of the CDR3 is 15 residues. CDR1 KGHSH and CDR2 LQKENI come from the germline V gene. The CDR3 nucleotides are TGTGCCAGCTCACCACCCGGACTAGCGGCTTACGAGCAGTACTTC. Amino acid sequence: CASSPPGLAAYEQYF.

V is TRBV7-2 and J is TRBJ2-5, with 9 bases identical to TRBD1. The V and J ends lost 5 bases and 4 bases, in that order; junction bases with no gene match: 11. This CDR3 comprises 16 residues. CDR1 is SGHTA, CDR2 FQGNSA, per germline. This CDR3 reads CASSQRGQGIGETQYF. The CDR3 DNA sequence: TGTGCCAGCAGCCAGCGGGGACAGGGTATAGGAGAGACCCAGTACTTC.